This TCR beta chain derives from a study of cytomegalovirus exposure and HLA in healthy donors (dated by TCRdb to 2017 to 2019). Regarding the complete study: According to an earlier analysis of around 600 of the donors, about 190 million T cells yielded over 90 million unique TCR beta sequences and approximately 300 Gb of sequence data. An early release covering around 630 HLA-typed donors comprised around 300 gigabases of sequencing data and approximately 85 million unique TCR sequences. Among the roughly 400 genotyped donors, around 81% belonged to the genetic ancestry cluster associated with self-reported Caucasian donors. The aim of the study was to test whether cataloging public T cell receptors could identify signatures of past pathogen exposure. Using immunosequencing, the study profiled T cell repertoires from 666 subjects and related those repertoires to cytomegalovirus serostatus. Besides the first cohort of around 700 subjects, a separate validation cohort made up of over a hundred different subjects was used. High-throughput TCR immunosequencing, statistical association of individual TCRs with disease status, and machine learning were combined to predict cytomegalovirus infection status. A later analysis re-analyzed previously published TCR beta repertoires from roughly 600 donors and added high-resolution HLA genotyping to study TCR occurrence patterns. Rather than drawing on any new phenotypic data, the later analysis identified candidate immune exposures from TCR beta sequences and the way those sequences occurred across donors. In an earlier analysis of roughly 580 of the donors, high-throughput TCR beta sequencing was used to judge whether each TCR beta V gene segment behaved as functional or pseudogenic. Donor age, sex, ethnicity and CMV serostatus were collected together with the repertoire data. Genome-wide SNP genotypes for about three fifths of the roughly 670 donors were used in a later genetic analysis, which treated that subset as a discovery cohort. All discovery cohort repertoires had been generated on a single sequencing platform. HLA typing covered class I and class II loci at four-digit resolution. Typing coverage varied by locus: 629-630 donors for A, B, C, DRB1 and DQB1; 500 to 550 for DQA1; some 610 for DPA1; more than 450 for DPB1. Several DR-DQ haplotypes were handled as single units for association and clustering, since linkage in the cohort was strong. Across 398 genotyped donors of the cohort, an average of about 250,000 unique TCR beta nucleotide sequences per donor were sequenced, and approximately 17% of those sequences were non-productive.

Broad study findings and their caveats: In vitro tests confirmed that three of the cytomegalovirus-associated TCR beta chains recognize cytomegalovirus antigens. Several of the top co-occurrence clusters appeared to be linked to parvovirus B19, influenza, CMV and Epstein-Barr virus, according to a later analysis. In a later analysis, the rate of TCR association differed among HLA loci, with DRB1 alleles having the most associated TCRs and HLA-C alleles having the fewest. An association between a missense DCLRE1C variant and V-gene and J-gene trimming of TCR beta chains was found in a later genetic analysis and replicated in an independent cohort. This cohort had only TCR beta chains sequenced, and the lack of alpha or paired-chain data limited which features could be detected. In an earlier analysis of about 600 of the donors, most TCR beta V segments appeared in productive rearrangements about 90% or about 30% of the time, broadly matching IMGT annotations. Linkage disequilibrium might explain the correlated functional status among segregating V segments, but an unknown experimental factor could not be excluded. A further reported finding was that TCR beta sequences accurately predicted the HLA-A and HLA-B alleles for most subjects in the first cohort. According to a later genetic analysis, donors in an Asian-associated ancestry cluster had fewer N-insertions in productive TCRs than the roughly 670-donor mean. Because some donors lacked HLA typing at each locus, the association tests relied only on the typed subset. The sequencing pipeline was judged likely to have produced a cluster of highly shared sequence variants as a technical artifact. Most CMV-associated TCR beta chains appeared to be HLA-restricted in a later analysis, and the HLA associations seemed to be driven largely by CMV exposure. According to the authors, the approach could potentially be generalized to other disease states and immunological phenotypes. The classifier was reported to diagnose cytomegalovirus status with high specificity and sensitivity in both the original cohort and the validation cohort. Immune exposure information for the cohort was limited to CMV serostatus. The earlier analysis of about 600 of the donors excluded about 16 rarely observed V segments, including chromosome 9 orphons, because counts were too low. At a false discovery rate of 0.05, a later analysis linked about 17,000 TCR beta sequences to specific HLA alleles. The study gave a list of around 170 TCR beta chains associated with cytomegalovirus. Sequencing depth was assumed to be roughly uniform across donors in the presence/absence analyses, though that assumption may not hold. Most TCR sequences were observed very rarely across donors, whereas some public TCRs were present in many individuals. In a later analysis, HLA-associated TCR beta chains showed more clonal expansion and lower generation probabilities than non-associated chains that were equally common. Assigning TCR associations to individual alleles was difficult when HLA alleles, especially DR and DQ, strongly co-occurred. Some IMGT-functional V segments, including TRBV6-2 and TRBV6-3, could not be told apart with the 87-base-pair reads, so those segments were excluded.

This clone was seen a handful of times. This clone's antigen is unknown. There are no base qualities to consult, and no much larger clone falls within one base. The cohort was made up of about 610 healthy bone marrow donors. All cohort members were sampled while nominally healthy, although unrecorded immune exposures were likely present. The donor was CMV seropositive and belonged to the group of 250 to 300 seropositive cohort members. Every donor gave a peripheral blood sample, and the peripheral blood mononuclear cells from that sample were used for TCR beta sequencing. Genomic DNA was extracted from the blood cell samples with the Qiagen DNeasy Blood Extraction Kit. Trimming takes 3 bases from V and 7 bases from J, and the germline ends sit 18 bases apart. The germline V gene sets CDR1 to MDHEN and CDR2 to SYDVKM. Taken from cysteine to phenylalanine, the CDR3 has 15 residues. The CDR3 DNA has 45 bases and is translated from base 1.

Libraries were made using the immunoSEQ multiplex PCR assay. For the multiplex PCR, a mixture combining 60 forward primers for TCR Vbeta segments and 13 reverse primers for TCR Jbeta segments was used. The CDR3 region of rearranged TCR beta genes was amplified from genomic DNA with a multiplex PCR assay. Amplified TCR beta libraries were sequenced as 87-base-pair reads on the Illumina HiSeq System. The original methods were these. A later analysis tallied roughly 76 million unique TCR beta chains across the 666 repertoires, and approximately 12 million of those chains were shared by two or more donors. A nearest-neighbor algorithm error-corrected the raw reads and collapsed the reads into unique sequences, merging closely related sequences to remove PCR and sequencing errors. To assign V, D and J gene segments, CDR3 sequences were aligned to IMGT reference sequences. For a sequence to be retained, a match of at least six nucleotides was required to both a V gene segment and a J gene segment. Rearrangements were called productive when the CDR3 lacked stop codons and stayed in frame with V and J; all others were non-productive. CDR3 was defined by IMGT convention, running from the second conserved V-encoded cysteine to the conserved J-encoded phenylalanine. The earlier analysis of about 560 of the donors excluded any sequence lacking an unambiguous match to a single V gene segment. An earlier analysis of under 750 of the donors called V segments functional above 56.7% productive rearrangements and segregating when the between-donor standard deviation exceeded 5%. A statistical classification framework was developed to diagnose cytomegalovirus status using the catalog of TCR beta chain sequences. In a later analysis, TCR nucleotide sequences were compared against IMGT/GENE-DB human TR gene sequences so that V and J genes could be assigned. A later analysis assigned CDR3 sequences and most-parsimonious VDJ recombination scenarios with the TCRdist pipeline. In a later analysis, each TCR beta chain was defined by its CDR3 amino acid sequence together with its V-gene family, and reads lacking a unique V-gene family were excluded. A later analysis removed 592 highly shared, low-generation-probability nucleotide sequences to deal with suspected cross-contamination and a sequencing artifact. In a later analysis, a clonal expansion index for each public chain was calculated from normalized within-repertoire ranks of inferred template counts. In a later analysis, generation probabilities were computed using a VDJ recombination model fitted to out-of-frame rearrangements, and the results were checked against IGoR. A later analysis scored TCR-TCR, TCR-HLA and TCR-CMV co-occurrence with hypergeometric tests, applying a repertoire-size bias correction to TCR pairs. A later analysis estimated false discovery rates by permuting HLA or CMV assignments 20 times. In a later analysis, co-occurring TCRs were grouped using DBSCAN, with TCRdist sequence similarity added in when clustering inside HLA-allele-positive subsets. Repertoires with fewer than 30,000 or more than 120,000 public chains were left out of co-occurrence clustering, as were a handful of repertoires with anomalous nucleotide sharing. TCRdb carries this immuneACCESS record with in-frame sequences only. Its versions omit some clonotypes, under half of them owing to an unresolved V gene in the studies checked, with the rest unexplained. Clone size and V and J calls were adopted from that table, with D and trimming inferred from the DNA. The sample table contains more than 95,000 clones; only one count was recorded for roughly 10% of them. About 4.6% of the sample rests with the top ten.

The source material was PBMCs. The receptor's source is a woman younger than 35 in good health and CMV-seropositive. The rearrangement combines TRBV28 with TRBJ1-2; no D segment can be confidently identified. The nucleotide sequence is TGTGCCAGCAGTTTCCCGACAACCCGTGGATCTGGCTACACCTTC. Translation gives CASSFPTTRGSGYTF.